The source of this T cell receptor beta chain is a study of T-cell memory formation after mild COVID-19. Study observations and caveats: Among clones contracting day 15 to 85, CD4/CD8 was balanced, whereas later expanders leaned CD4+. The CD4+ clones that contracted clustered mainly within CM and EM, and the CD8+ clones concentrated in EMRA.

This clonotype was seen only a few times. Its antigen is unidentified. 5'RACE with constant-segment primers yielded barcoded, UMI-tagged TCR alpha and TCR beta cDNA libraries. TCRdb re-analysed the 5' RACE reads in MiXCR, keeping a single row per CDR3 protein. The table has about 130,000 distinct CDR3 sequences, 15% to 20% seen once. Germline V CDR1 and CDR2: MGHRA, YSYEKL. This CDR3 has 17 residues. V was trimmed by 0 bases and J by 2 bases, leaving 14 bases between them. Sequencing was carried out using PBMCs or a T cell subset sorted from them (not recorded which). The clonotype originates from an adult woman who had mild COVID-19 (a few samples of this study predate the infection). Cell type and time point are not known. The chain links TRBV4-1 to TRBJ2-1; TRBD2 is a possible D gene (7 bases). For the CDR3, the DNA is TGCGCCAGCAGCCAAGATGGTAACGGGGGGCCCTACAATGAGCAGTTCTTC. Protein sequence: CASSQDGNGGPYNEQFF.